The 18 T cell receptor beta chains presented below share a single source sample, sequenced in a study of T-cell reconstitution after alpha-beta-depleted transplantation in children. Unique molecular identifiers tagged the TCRbeta library. MiXCR, applied by TCRdb to the PCR reads, yields one record per CDR3 protein. The data show 440,000 or so distinct CDR3 sequences, around 9.9% seen once. Sequences were derived from PBMCs from the stem cell graft donor, sampled from the stem cell graft. The receptors shown here come from a human donor who donated a stem cell graft to a child with acute myeloid leukemia.

The CDR3 nucleotides read TGCAGCGTACGTTGGGAGATGGGGAATGAGCAGTTCTTC. This codes for CSVRWEMGNEQFF. The V and J genes are TRBV29-1 and TRBJ2-1; possibly TRBD2 for D (5 bases). V lost 6 bases and J lost 7, with 16 bases in between. The V gene's germline CDR1 is SQVTM and CDR2 ANQGSEA. The CDR3 runs to 13 residues.

The rearrangement joins TRBV29-1 to TRBJ2-1; D possibly uses TRBD1 or TRBD2 (5 bases each). Trimming pared 7 bases from V and 4 bases from J, leaving 14 bases between. Germline-derived CDR1 and CDR2 are SQVTM and ANQGSEA. This CDR3 spans 13 amino acids. For the CDR3, the DNA is TGCAGCGCACCAGGGAGCTTTTACAATGAGCAGTTCTTC. It encodes CSAPGSFYNEQFF.

This clonotype has at least ten counts. The chain couples TRBV20-1 to TRBJ2-7; D possibly corresponds to TRBD2 (5 bases). The CDR3 runs 14 residues. Trimming took 0 bases from V and 0 from J, leaving 9 bases between them. The germline V gene has CDR1 DFQATT and CDR2 SNEGSKA (reference sequence). CDR3 in amino acids: CSARDPGSSYEQYF. The CDR3 DNA reads TGCAGTGCTAGAGATCCGGGAAGCTCCTACGAGCAGTACTTC.

The chain uses TRBV18 and TRBJ2-1, with D unresolved. This CDR3 is built from 13 residues. The V gene's germline CDR1 is KGHSH and CDR2 LQKENI. V was shortened by 4 bases and J by 8 bases, with 12 bases between the two germline ends. CDR3 protein: CASSLASLDEQFF. The CDR3 coding sequence is TGTGCCAGCTCACTAGCTTCCCTGGATGAGCAGTTCTTC.

This clonotype was seen a handful of times. The chain joins TRBV18 to TRBJ2-1; 11 bases fit TRBD1. Unmatched junction bases numbered 6, after V lost 2 bases and J lost 6 bases. There are 16 residues in the CDR3. Germline-derived CDR1 and CDR2 are KGHSH and LQKENI. The DNA for the CDR3 is TGTGCCAGCTCACCAGGAACCGGGACAGGGGGCAATGAGCAGTTCTTC. It codes for CASSPGTGTGGNEQFF.

In its sample, this clonotype was seen a few times. CDR3 DNA: TGTGCCAGCACTCTTTCGGGGGGGAAGACTGAAGCTTTCTTT. Protein product: CASTLSGGKTEAFF. J is TRBJ1-1 and V is TRBV12-3 or TRBV12-4; D is possibly TRBD1 (5 bases). V lost 7 bases, J lost 5 bases, and 17 bases lay in between. This CDR3 is built from 14 residues.

The chain combines TRBV7-2 with TRBJ1-1; D gene uncertain. Germline V gives CDR1 SGHTA, CDR2 FQGNSA. V was clipped by 5 bases and J by 4 bases, with 17 bases between them. This CDR3 region has 15 residues. The CDR3: CASSPYEGSGTEAFF. In nucleotides, the CDR3 is TGTGCCAGCAGCCCCTATGAAGGGTCGGGCACTGAAGCTTTCTTT.

The sample holds a few counts of this clonotype. The chain employs TRBV5-1 and TRBJ1-5, with 9 bases identical to TRBD1. CDR1 is SGHRS and CDR2 is YFSETQ in the germline V gene. V lost 4 bases to trimming and J lost 10 bases; unmatched junction nucleotides: 9. CDR3 length: 14 residues. The CDR3 loop is CASSPGQGTQPQHF. The CDR3 DNA follows: TGCGCCAGCAGCCCCGGACAGGGGACTCAACCCCAGCATTTT.

This clonotype was picked up a small number of times. The chain has TRBV5-6 and TRBJ2-2; D is perhaps TRBD2 (5 bases). Germline CDR1 and CDR2: SGHDT and YYEEEE. CDR3 length equals 13 residues. V was pared by 6 bases and J by 5 bases, with 11 bases between. This CDR3 reads CASTQRLTGELFF. The CDR3 bases are TGTGCCAGCACACAGCGGTTGACCGGGGAGCTGTTTTTT. The complete variable domain, with remaining parts taken from reference TRBV5-6 and TRBJ2-2, reads DAGVTQSPTHLIKTRGQQVTLRCSPKSGHDTVSWYQQALGQGPQFIFQYYEEEERQRGNFPDRFSGHQFPNYSSELNVNALLLGDSALYLCASTQRLTGELFFGEGSRLTVL.

This clonotype was detected a few times. This chain links TRBV12-3 or TRBV12-4 with TRBJ2-2, with D unclear. There are 16 residues in the CDR3. V lost 1 base and J 1 base, leaving 10 bases between the germline ends. CDR3 in DNA: TGTGCCAGCAGTTTAGTGGGGATAGGGAACACCGGGGAGCTGTTTTTT. This encodes CASSLVGIGNTGELFF.

This clonotype was seen more than once but under ten times. V gene TRBV9 combines with J gene TRBJ2-3, with D unresolved. With 5 bases removed from V and 2 bases from J, the gap between germline ends came to 9 bases. CDR1 and CDR2 (germline): SGDLS, YYNGEE. This CDR3 is 13 amino acids long. CDR3 in DNA: TGTGCCAGCAGTGGCACTCCCACAGATACGCAGTATTTT. Protein: CASSGTPTDTQYF. The variable domain in full, completed from reference TRBV9 and TRBJ2-3, reads DSGVTQTPKHLITATGQRVTLRCSPRSGDLSVYWYQQSLDQGLQFLIQYYNGEERAKGNILERFSAQQFPDLHSELNLSSLELGDSALYFCASSGTPTDTQYFGPGTRLTVL.

This clonotype has only a few counts. The V and J genes are TRBV12-3 or TRBV12-4 and TRBJ1-2; the match to TRBD1 covers 9 bases. CDR3 length: 14 residues. Losses at the gene ends were 7 bases for V and 4 bases for J; bases not matched to a gene: 7. This chain's CDR3 is CASKSGTGFYGYTF. In DNA, the CDR3 is TGTGCCAGCAAATCCGGGACAGGGTTCTATGGCTACACCTTC.

The gene calls are TRBV20-1 and TRBJ2-2; D not resolved. The CDR3 runs 13 residues. V was trimmed by 4 bases and J by 6 bases, leaving 12 bases between them. Germline CDR1 reads DFQATT; CDR2 reads SNEGSKA (reference sequence). The CDR3 DNA is TGCAGTGCTAATGCTAGAGTCGCCGGGGAGCTGTTTTTT. Translation: CSANARVAGELFF.

This clonotype occurred a few times. This chain connects TRBV5-5 to TRBJ1-3; D is uncertain. Germline CDR1 reads SGHKS; CDR2 reads YYEKEE (reference sequence). The CDR3 extends over 15 amino acids. With 5 bases removed from V and 2 bases from J, the gap between germline ends came to 14 bases. As DNA, the CDR3 is TGTGCCAGCAGGTCCCGGCCGGGTGCTGGAAACACCATATATTTT. Translation: CASRSRPGAGNTIYF.

The table lists this clonotype with a few counts. V gene TRBV29-1 combines with J gene TRBJ2-3; tentatively, D is TRBD2 (6 bases). V was clipped by 4 bases and J by 2 bases, with 10 bases between them. This CDR3 is built from 13 residues. The V gene's germline CDR1 is SQVTM and CDR2 ANQGSEA. The CDR3 reads CSVGEVNTDTQYF. CDR3 in DNA: TGCAGCGTTGGGGAGGTAAACACAGATACGCAGTATTTT.

In this sample, this clonotype turned up many times. This chain connects TRBV29-1 to TRBJ2-7; D is perhaps TRBD1 (5 bases). The CDR3 runs 12 residues. Trimming stripped 7 bases from V and 1 base from J, with 11 bases between. CDR1 SQVTM and CDR2 ANQGSEA come from the germline V gene. The DNA of the CDR3 is TGCAGCGCCGCAGACAGTTCCTACGAGCAGTACTTC. As protein: CSAADSSYEQYF.

This clonotype was recorded at least ten times. The chain combines TRBV2 with TRBJ2-7; 10 nucleotides match TRBD2. With 8 bases clipped from V and 0 bases from J, the junction kept 4 bases outside the gene matches. The CDR3 consists of 14 residues. The V gene's germline CDR1 is SNHLY and CDR2 FYNNEI. Written as DNA, the CDR3 is TGTGCCAGCTCGCTAGCGGGGGCCTCCTACGAGCAGTACGTC. This gives the protein CASSLAGASYEQYV.

The rearrangement links TRBV7-2 to TRBJ1-2; D may be TRBD1 (6 bases). Trimming cost V 5 bases and J 4 bases, with 17 bases left between them. This CDR3 is 15 amino acids long. Per the germline V gene, CDR1 is SGHTA and CDR2 is FQGNSA. CDR3 in DNA: TGTGCCAGCAGCCTACTTTCGGGGACAAGCTATGGCTACACCTTC. This gives the protein CASSLLSGTSYGYTF.